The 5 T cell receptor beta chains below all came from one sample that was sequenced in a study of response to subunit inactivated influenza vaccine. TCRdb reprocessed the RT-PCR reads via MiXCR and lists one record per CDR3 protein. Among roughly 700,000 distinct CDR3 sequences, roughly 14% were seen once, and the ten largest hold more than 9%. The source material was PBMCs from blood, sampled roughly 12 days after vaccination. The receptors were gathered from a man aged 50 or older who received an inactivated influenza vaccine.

The CDR3 here is CASSSGQGGTDTQYF. The CDR3, as DNA: TGCGCCAGCAGTAGCGGACAGGGCGGCACAGATACGCAGTATTTT. The V gene is TRBV5-1, the J gene TRBJ2-3; 8 bases are a match to TRBD1. Germline V gene sequence: CDR1 SGHRS, CDR2 YFSETQ. This CDR3 is built from 15 residues. V lost 5 bases, J lost 1 base, and 6 bases stayed unmatched.

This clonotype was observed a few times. CDR3 amino acids: CASSHRPAQTSSYNEQFF. CDR3 bases: TGTGCCAGCAGTCACCGCCCCGCACAGACTAGCTCCTACAATGAGCAGTTCTTC. This chain links TRBV27 with TRBJ2-1, with a weak D call TRBD2 (6 bases). Trimming took 5 bases from V and 0 from J, leaving 20 bases between them. The CDR3 runs 18 residues. Germline V CDR1 and CDR2: MNHEY, SMNVEV (reference sequence).

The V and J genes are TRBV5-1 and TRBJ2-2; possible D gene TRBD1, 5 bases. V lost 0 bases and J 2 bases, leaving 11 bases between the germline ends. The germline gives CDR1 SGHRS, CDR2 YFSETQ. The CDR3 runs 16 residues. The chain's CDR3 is CASSLAGHVNTGELFF. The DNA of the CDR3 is TGCGCCAGCAGCTTGGCCGGACACGTAAACACCGGGGAGCTGTTTTTT.

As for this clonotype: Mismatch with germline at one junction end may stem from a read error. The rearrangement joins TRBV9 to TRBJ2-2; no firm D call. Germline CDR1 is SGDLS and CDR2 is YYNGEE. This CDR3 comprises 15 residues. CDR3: CANSAYSTHTGELFF. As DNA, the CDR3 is TGTGCCAACAGCGCTTATTCCACACACACCGGGGAGCTGTTTTTT. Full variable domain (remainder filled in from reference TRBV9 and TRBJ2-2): DSGVTQTPKHLITATGQRVTLRCSPRSGDLSVYWYQQSLDQGLQFLIQYYNGEERAKGNILERFSAQQFPDLHSELNLSSLELGDSALYFCANSAYSTHTGELFFGEGSRLTVL.

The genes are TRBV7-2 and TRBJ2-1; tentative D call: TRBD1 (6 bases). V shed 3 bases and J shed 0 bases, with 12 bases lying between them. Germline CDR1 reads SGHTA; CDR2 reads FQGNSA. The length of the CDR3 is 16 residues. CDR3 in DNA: TGTGCCAGCAGCTTTCAGGGGTTGGGCTCCTACAATGAGCAGTTCTTC. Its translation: CASSFQGLGSYNEQFF.